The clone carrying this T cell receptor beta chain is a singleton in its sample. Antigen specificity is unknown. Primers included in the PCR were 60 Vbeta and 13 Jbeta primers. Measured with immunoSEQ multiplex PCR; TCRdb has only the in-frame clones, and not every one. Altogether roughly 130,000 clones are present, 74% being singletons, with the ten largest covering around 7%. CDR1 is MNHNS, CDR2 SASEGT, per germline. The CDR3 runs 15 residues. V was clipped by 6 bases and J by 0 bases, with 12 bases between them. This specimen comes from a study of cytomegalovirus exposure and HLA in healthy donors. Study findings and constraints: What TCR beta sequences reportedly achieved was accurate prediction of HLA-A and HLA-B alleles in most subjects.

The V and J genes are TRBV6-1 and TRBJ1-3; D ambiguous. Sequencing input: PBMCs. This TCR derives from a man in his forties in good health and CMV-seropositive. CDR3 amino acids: CASSLDIISGNTIYF. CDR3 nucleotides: TGTGCCAGCAGCCTTGACATAATCTCTGGAAACACCATATATTTT.